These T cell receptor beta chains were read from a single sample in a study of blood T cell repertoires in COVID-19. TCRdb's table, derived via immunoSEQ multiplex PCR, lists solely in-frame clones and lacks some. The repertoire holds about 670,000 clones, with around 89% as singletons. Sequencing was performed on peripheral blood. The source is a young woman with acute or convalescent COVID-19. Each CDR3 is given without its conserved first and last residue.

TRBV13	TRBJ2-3	ASIRRAGDTQY
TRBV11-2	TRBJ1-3	ASSPGSDTIY
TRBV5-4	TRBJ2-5	ASSLGRLQETQY
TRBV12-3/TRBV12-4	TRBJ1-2	ASSQGAPLGYT
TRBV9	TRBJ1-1	ASSKPGTGAQNTEAF
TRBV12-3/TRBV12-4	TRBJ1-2	ASTPGPNYGYT
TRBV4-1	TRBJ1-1	ASSQGPRRTVREEAF
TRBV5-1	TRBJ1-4	ASSLRAGGTNEKLF
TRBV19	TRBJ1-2	ASSPTGQNYGYT
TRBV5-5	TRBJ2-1	ASRTGTGTYNEQF
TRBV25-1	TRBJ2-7	ASSGQVYEQY
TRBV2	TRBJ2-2	ASSEARDGGTGELF
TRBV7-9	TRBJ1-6	ASSLVTGNNSPLH
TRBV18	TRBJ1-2	ASSGQGDYGYT
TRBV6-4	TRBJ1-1	ASSDSPGANTEAF
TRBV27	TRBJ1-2	ASKDRRYGYT
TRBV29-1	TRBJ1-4	SVVGSGTGSMANEKLF
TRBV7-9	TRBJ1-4	ASSYRGGLDEKLF
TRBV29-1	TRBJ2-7	SVESGSSYEQY
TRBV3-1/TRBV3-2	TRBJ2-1	ASSLSGGQYNEQF
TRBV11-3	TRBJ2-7	ASSPDRPYEQY
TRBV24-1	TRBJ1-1	ATSPGTPEGRNTEAF
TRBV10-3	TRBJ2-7	AISGGADEQY
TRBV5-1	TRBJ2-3	ASSLAGAGGADTQY
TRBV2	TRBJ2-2	ASSAVTGATGELF
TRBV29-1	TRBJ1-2	SVDALGQGDAGYT
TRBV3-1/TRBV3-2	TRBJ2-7	ASSGGGLEQY
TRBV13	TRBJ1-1	ASSLSGRTEAF
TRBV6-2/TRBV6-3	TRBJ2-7	ASSYLGATGHWDYEQY
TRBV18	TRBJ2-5	ASHAAGEETQY
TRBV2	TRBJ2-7	ASRDREAYEQY
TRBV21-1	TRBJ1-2	ASSKGYRDSLGYGYT
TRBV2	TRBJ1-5	ASSEGHSEDQPQH
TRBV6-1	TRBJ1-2	ASSEAGDYGYT
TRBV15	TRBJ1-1	ATSRDLEDTEAF
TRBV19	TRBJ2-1	ASSSGGGANEQF
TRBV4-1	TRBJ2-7	ASSHPGLGADEQY
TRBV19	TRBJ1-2	ASNSQEYYGYT
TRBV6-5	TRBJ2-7	ASTPGMYGTYEQY
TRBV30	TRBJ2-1	ACYRGEQF
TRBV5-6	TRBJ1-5	ASSAGIGNQPQH
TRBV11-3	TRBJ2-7	ASSFRGDEQY
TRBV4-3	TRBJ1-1	ASSQDSYRQGLNEAF
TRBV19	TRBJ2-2	ASSRLAGGLGELF